A single sample gave rise to the 20 T cell receptor beta chains below, sequenced in a study of T cell repertoires in cytomegalovirus infection. Their antigens remain unidentified. Via MiXCR, TCRdb re-called the reads, giving one row per CDR3 protein. The sample holds 150,000 or so distinct CDR3 sequences, approximately 30% seen once. The sequences come from CD8+ T cells from cultured PBMCs, collected from culture after CMV antigen stimulation. These receptors came from a human donor in good health (CMV status not recorded). Some clones in this sample may be carry-over from other donors' samples.

This clonotype was seen ten or more times. CDR3 nucleotide sequence: TGTGCCAGCAGTTTAACAGGGCTCTACGAGCAGTACTTC. It yields the protein CASSLTGLYEQYF. V usage is TRBV27 and J usage is TRBJ2-7; a weak D match, TRBD1 (6 bases). The CDR3 has 13 amino acids. V gave up 2 bases and J gave up 3 bases, with 8 bases separating them. In germline, CDR1 is MNHEY, CDR2 SMNVEV (reference sequence).

This clonotype has only a few counts. The V and J genes are TRBV2 and TRBJ2-7, with D perhaps matching TRBD2 (6 bases). Trimming took 1 base from V and 3 from J, leaving 10 bases between them. CDR1 is SNHLY, CDR2 FYNNEI, per germline. There are 14 residues in the CDR3. As DNA, the CDR3 is TGTGCCAGCAGTGAAGGCCGGGAGATCTACGAGCAGTACTTC. Residues: CASSEGREIYEQYF. The full variable domain, with the rest looked up from reference TRBV2 and TRBJ2-7, is EPEVTQTPSHQVTQMGQEVILRCVPISNHLYFYWYRQILGQKVEFLVSFYNNEISEKSEIFDDQFSVERPDGSNFTLKIRSTKLEDSAMYFCASSEGREIYEQYFGPGTRLTVT.

This sequence joins TRBV28 and TRBJ2-3, with 7 bases identical to TRBD1. CDR1 is MDHEN and CDR2 is SYDVKM in the germline V gene. The CDR3 consists of 15 residues. The V segment lost 2 bases and the J segment 2 bases; nucleotides outside the gene matches: 4. CDR3 sequence reads: CASSLPTGLTDTQYF. CDR3 in DNA: TGTGCCAGCAGTTTACCGACAGGGCTCACAGATACGCAGTATTTT.

The rearrangement uses TRBV6-6 and TRBJ2-7; 7 bases align to TRBD2. Germline V CDR1 and CDR2: MNHNY, SVGAGI (reference sequence). Trimming cost V 3 bases and J 4 bases; bases outside gene matches: 6. This CDR3 region has 14 residues. The DNA of the CDR3 is TGTGCCAGCAGTTATGGGGGGGAGATTTACGAGCAGTACTTC. This encodes CASSYGGEIYEQYF.

The chain is built from TRBV27 and TRBJ1-6; D gene ambiguous. The CDR3 spans 13 residues. Germline V gene lookup returns CDR1 MNHEY and CDR2 SMNVEV (reference sequence). The germline V and J ends were trimmed by 5 bases and 9 bases, with 11 bases remaining between them. CDR3 DNA sequence: TGTGCCAGCAGTCTACAAGACGTTTCACCCCTCCACTTT. The encoded protein is CASSLQDVSPLHF.

This clonotype was found once. The chain links TRBV6-8 to TRBJ1-1; D call uncertain. The V end was cut by 0 bases, the J end by 3 bases, with 5 bases between. Germline lookup yields CDR1 MNHGY and CDR2 SAAAGT. The CDR3 is made up of 13 amino acids. The CDR3, as DNA: TGTGCCAGCAGTTACTCGATGGACACTGAAGCTTTCTTT. Its protein product is CASSYSMDTEAFF.

The chain combines TRBV12-3 or TRBV12-4 with TRBJ2-1; tentative D call: TRBD1 (6 bases). This CDR3 region has 13 residues. V gave up 6 bases and J gave up 5 bases, with 11 bases separating them. The CDR3 here is CASSLDRNNEQFF. In DNA form, the CDR3 reads TGTGCCAGCAGCCTGGACAGAAACAATGAGCAGTTCTTC.

The chain uses TRBV7-9 and TRBJ2-1; D uncertain. Trimming pared 0 bases from V and 7 bases from J, leaving 10 bases between. Looked up from germline, CDR1 is SEHNR and CDR2 is FQNEAQ (reference sequence). The CDR3 length is 14 residues. In DNA form, the CDR3 reads TGTGCCAGCAGCTTAGCCCTAGGTGCGAATGAGCAGTTCTTC. Protein: CASSLALGANEQFF.

The sample holds one count of this clonotype. The V call is TRBV4-1, the J call TRBJ1-2; weak D call: TRBD1 (5 bases). CDR1 is MGHRA and CDR2 is YSYEKL in the germline V gene. The V gene lost 0 bases and the J gene lost 4 bases, with 12 bases spanning the gap. This CDR3 region has 15 residues. This chain's CDR3 is CASSQDRGSGYGYTF. CDR3 in DNA: TGCGCCAGCAGCCAAGATCGGGGCTCGGGCTATGGCTACACCTTC.

This rearrangement joins TRBV28 to TRBJ2-3; 12 bases fit TRBD2. The germline V gene has CDR1 MDHEN and CDR2 SYDVKM. V lost 6 bases and J lost 3; bases outside the gene matches: 10. The CDR3 contains 17 residues. For the CDR3, the DNA is TGTGCCAGCAGCCCCCTCCCACTAGCGGGGGGTACAGATACGCAGTATTTT. Protein sequence: CASSPLPLAGGTDTQYF.

Regarding this clonotype: The junction shows a germline mismatch at one end, possibly a read error. This chain links TRBV6-2 or TRBV6-3 with TRBJ2-6, with 7 bases fitting TRBD1. CDR1 and CDR2 (germline): MNHEY, SVGEGT. The length of the CDR3 is 17 residues. The CDR3 DNA follows: TGTGCCAGCAGCTACTTTGACAGGGTCTCTGGGGCCAACGTCCTGACTTTC. Protein product: CASSYFDRVSGANVLTF.

The chain couples TRBV6-1 to TRBJ2-7; 9 bases fit TRBD2. Germline CDR1 reads MNHNS; CDR2 reads SASEGT. The CDR3 has 14 amino acids. The CDR3 reads CVSTASGASYEQYF. The CDR3 bases are TGTGTCAGTACCGCTAGCGGGGCCTCCTACGAGCAGTACTTC.

The V gene is TRBV3-1, the J gene TRBJ1-6; D is unclear. CDR3 length: 12 residues. V dropped 4 bases and J dropped 14 bases, with 12 bases sitting between them. CDR1 is LGHDT, CDR2 YNNKEL, per germline (reference sequence). In nucleotides, the CDR3 is TGTGCCAGCAGCCCCCTGCCGGGCACCCTCCACTTT. This gives the protein CASSPLPGTLHF.

This clonotype showed up just once. The V call is TRBV5-1, the J call TRBJ1-1; a weak D match, TRBD1 (6 bases). The CDR3 has 14 amino acids. CDR1 is SGHRS and CDR2 is YFSETQ in the germline V gene. Trimming removed 4 bases at V and 1 base at J, with 11 bases between. The DNA for the CDR3 is TGCGCCAGCAGCATACAGGGTACGAACACTGAAGCTTTCTTT. As protein: CASSIQGTNTEAFF.

The chain links TRBV29-1 to TRBJ2-7; D unclear. Germline CDR1 and CDR2: SQVTM and ANQGSEA. The CDR3 is 12 amino acids. The ends were cut back, 6 bases at V and 0 bases at J, with 9 bases in the middle. CDR3 DNA sequence: TGCAGCGTGTGGTCGAGCTCCTACGAGCAGTACTTC. Its translation: CSVWSSSYEQYF.

This clonotype was observed a few times. The chain links TRBV2 to TRBJ1-5; maybe TRBD1 (6 bases). The germline V and J ends were trimmed by 0 bases and 6 bases, with 15 bases remaining between them. This CDR3 contains 16 residues. Germline V gene lookup returns CDR1 SNHLY and CDR2 FYNNEI. The CDR3 sequence is CASSEAFSGASQPQHF. CDR3 coding DNA: TGTGCCAGCAGTGAAGCGTTCTCAGGGGCCAGTCAGCCCCAGCATTTT.

The chain links TRBV7-8 to TRBJ2-1, with unresolved D. Germline assignment: CDR1 SGHVS and CDR2 FQNEAQ. The CDR3 contains 17 residues. Trimming took 1 base from V and 0 from J, leaving 13 bases between them. The CDR3: CASSLEAGINSYNEQFF. CDR3 DNA: TGTGCCAGCAGCTTAGAGGCAGGAATAAACTCCTACAATGAGCAGTTCTTC.

V usage is TRBV7-8 and J usage is TRBJ2-1; no firm D call. There are 15 residues in the CDR3. V gave up 5 bases and J gave up 5 bases, with 16 bases separating them. The germline V gene has CDR1 SGHVS and CDR2 FQNEAQ. CDR3 sequence (DNA): TGTGCCAGCAGCCTCCGGATGGCTAGGAACAATGAGCAGTTCTTC. Encoded protein: CASSLRMARNNEQFF.

This clonotype was found once. A much larger clone differs from this one at a single base, so this may be a read error. The chain uses TRBV12-3 or TRBV12-4 and TRBJ2-1; 7 nucleotides agree with TRBD2. J gave up 3 bases and V 2 bases, and 4 bases lay outside the gene matches. The CDR3 is 15 amino acids. CDR3 in DNA: TGTGCCAGCAGTTTAAACAGCGGGATCTACAATGAGCAGTTCTTC. The encoded protein is CASSLNSGIYNEQFF.

The table lists this clonotype with a few counts. V gene TRBV10-2 combines with J gene TRBJ1-2, with TRBD1 identical over 10 bases. The ends lost 4 bases at V and 8 bases at J; junction bases unmatched: 10. CDR3 length: 15 residues. Germline CDR1 is WSHSY and CDR2 is SAAADI. The CDR3, as DNA: TGCGCCAGCAGTGTATCGACAGGGGGCTCAAGGGGCTACACCTTC. Translated, it gives CASSVSTGGSRGYTF.